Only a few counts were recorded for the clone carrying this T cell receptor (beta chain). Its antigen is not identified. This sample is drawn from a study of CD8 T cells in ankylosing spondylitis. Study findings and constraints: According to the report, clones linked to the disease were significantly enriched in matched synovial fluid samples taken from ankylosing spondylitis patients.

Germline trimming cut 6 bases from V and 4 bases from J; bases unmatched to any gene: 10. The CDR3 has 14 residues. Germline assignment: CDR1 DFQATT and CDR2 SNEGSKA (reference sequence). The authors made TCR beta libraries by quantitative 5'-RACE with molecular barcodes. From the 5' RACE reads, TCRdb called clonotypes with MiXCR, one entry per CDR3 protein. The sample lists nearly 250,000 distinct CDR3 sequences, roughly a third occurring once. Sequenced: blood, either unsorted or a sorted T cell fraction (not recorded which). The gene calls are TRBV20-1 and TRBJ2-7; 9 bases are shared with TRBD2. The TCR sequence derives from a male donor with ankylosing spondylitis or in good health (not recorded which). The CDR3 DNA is TGCAGTGCCAATCCCCGGACTAGCGTTTACGAGCAGTACTTC. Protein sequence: CSANPRTSVYEQYF.